These T cell receptor beta chains were read from a single sample in a study of T cell responses to AZD1222 COVID-19 vaccine. TCRdb's copy holds only in-frame clones and misses some; the assay was immunoSEQ multiplex PCR. This table holds tens of thousands of clones, 85% found once. The specimen was peripheral blood, collected on day 0 of AZD1222 vaccination. The receptors stem from an adult in good health. Both conserved end residues are part of each CDR3. A D gene is named only where the DNA matches it firmly. Some rows have no size entry. The others give once, few or many, or a class for an expanded clone.

j_gene: TRBJ1-2
v_gene: TRBV5-1
d_gene: .
abundance: .
CDR3nt: TGCGCCAGCAGCTTGGCTCCGGGGGTCGGCTATGGCTACACCTTC
CDR3aa: CASSLAPGVGYGYTF

j_gene: TRBJ1-1
v_gene: TRBV30
d_gene: .
abundance: .
CDR3nt: TGTGCCTGGAGTGTACAGGCACCCATGAACACTGAAGCTTTCTTT
CDR3aa: CAWSVQAPMNTEAFF

j_gene: TRBJ1-5
v_gene: TRBV2
d_gene: .
abundance: .
CDR3nt: TGTGCCAGCAGGGAGGGGGGGGCTAGGAATCAGCCCCAGCATTTT
CDR3aa: CASREGGARNQPQHF

j_gene: TRBJ1-4
v_gene: TRBV2
d_gene: .
abundance: .
CDR3nt: TGTGCCAGCAATGGGGAGACTAATGAAAAACTGTTTTTT
CDR3aa: CASNGETNEKLFF

j_gene: TRBJ1-1
v_gene: TRBV5-1
d_gene: .
abundance: .
CDR3nt: TGCGCCAGCAGCTTGGAAGGCAATTCGGGCACTGAAGCTTTCTTT
CDR3aa: CASSLEGNSGTEAFF

j_gene: TRBJ2-1
v_gene: TRBV7-2
d_gene: .
abundance: few
CDR3nt: TGTGCCAGCAGCCCCGTCGCTGTGCAGGGAAGTGGGCAGTTCTTC
CDR3aa: CASSPVAVQGSGQFF

j_gene: TRBJ1-2
v_gene: TRBV10-2
d_gene: TRBD1
abundance: .
CDR3nt: TGCGCCAGCAGTGAGTTCTTCGGGACAGGGGTTAACTATGGCTACACCTTC
CDR3aa: CASSEFFGTGVNYGYTF

j_gene: TRBJ2-2
v_gene: TRBV5-1
d_gene: .
abundance: .
CDR3nt: TGCGCCAGCAGCGGATACAGGGTCACCGGGGAGCTGTTTTTT
CDR3aa: CASSGYRVTGELFF

j_gene: TRBJ1-2
v_gene: TRBV5-1
d_gene: .
abundance: .
CDR3nt: TGCGCCAGCAGCTTGGGCCCAACTAGGGTAGGAGGCTACACCTTC
CDR3aa: CASSLGPTRVGGYTF

j_gene: TRBJ1-6
v_gene: TRBV6-5
d_gene: .
abundance: .
CDR3nt: TGTGCCAGCAGTTACGGGACGGATAATTCACCCCTCCACTTT
CDR3aa: CASSYGTDNSPLHF

j_gene: TRBJ2-7
v_gene: TRBV5-1
d_gene: .
abundance: .
CDR3nt: TGCGCCAGCAGCTTGGATCCTAGCAGCTACGAGCAGTACTTC
CDR3aa: CASSLDPSSYEQYF

j_gene: TRBJ1-4
v_gene: TRBV10-2
d_gene: TRBD1
abundance: .
CDR3nt: TGCGCCAGCAGTGAGTCGATTCGAGGACAGGGTGATGAAAAACTGTTTTTT
CDR3aa: CASSESIRGQGDEKLFF

j_gene: TRBJ2-5
v_gene: TRBV5-4
d_gene: .
abundance: .
CDR3nt: TGTGCCAGCAGCTTGGCCGGGTGGAGGGAGACCCAGTACTTC
CDR3aa: CASSLAGWRETQYF

j_gene: TRBJ1-2
v_gene: TRBV15
d_gene: .
abundance: .
CDR3nt: TGTGCCACAACAGAGGGGACGGGGTCCTACACCTTC
CDR3aa: CATTEGTGSYTF

j_gene: TRBJ2-1
v_gene: TRBV5-1
d_gene: TRBD2
abundance: .
CDR3nt: TGCGCCAGCCTCGGAGCGGGGGGCCTGAACAATGAGCAGTTCTTC
CDR3aa: CASLGAGGLNNEQFF

j_gene: TRBJ1-6
v_gene: TRBV14
d_gene: .
abundance: few
CDR3nt: TGTGCCAGCAGCAGGGAAACGACTAATTCACCCCTCCACTTT
CDR3aa: CASSRETTNSPLHF

j_gene: TRBJ1-3
v_gene: TRBV7-9
d_gene: .
abundance: .
CDR3nt: TGTGCCAGCAGACCAAGGACAGTCTCTGGAAACACCATATATTTT
CDR3aa: CASRPRTVSGNTIYF

j_gene: TRBJ2-3
v_gene: TRBV19
d_gene: .
abundance: .
CDR3nt: TGTGCCAGTACCCCGGGTAGCACAGATACGCAGTATTTT
CDR3aa: CASTPGSTDTQYF

j_gene: TRBJ2-7
v_gene: TRBV29-1
d_gene: TRBD1
abundance: few
CDR3nt: TGCAGCGGGGGACAGGGTTTAATCGAGCAGTACTTC
CDR3aa: CSGGQGLIEQYF

j_gene: TRBJ1-5
v_gene: TRBV9
d_gene: TRBD1
abundance: once
CDR3nt: TGTGCCAGCAGCGCCGGGACAGGGGGCAATCAGCCCCAGCATTTT
CDR3aa: CASSAGTGGNQPQHF

j_gene: TRBJ2-5
v_gene: TRBV5-4
d_gene: TRBD1
abundance: many
CDR3nt: TGTGCCAGCAGCCCTGGACAGGGGGCCTGGGAGACCCAGTACTTC
CDR3aa: CASSPGQGAWETQYF

j_gene: TRBJ1-3
v_gene: TRBV5-1
d_gene: .
abundance: once
CDR3nt: TGCGCCAGCAGACCCCTGAGGGACATCTCTGGAAACACCATATATTTT
CDR3aa: CASRPLRDISGNTIYF

j_gene: TRBJ2-5
v_gene: TRBV3-1/TRBV3-2
d_gene: .
abundance: .
CDR3nt: TGTGCCAGCAGCCAAGACCCATCCGGACTCAGAAGGGAGACCCAGTACTTC
CDR3aa: CASSQDPSGLRRETQYF

j_gene: TRBJ2-7
v_gene: TRBV24-1
d_gene: .
abundance: .
CDR3nt: TGTGCCACCAGTGATGCGGGCTCTGGCTCCTACGAGCAGTACTTC
CDR3aa: CATSDAGSGSYEQYF

j_gene: TRBJ1-2
v_gene: TRBV9
d_gene: .
abundance: .
CDR3nt: TGTGCCAGCAGCGTAGCTGGGGGCGTCGATGGCTACACCTTC
CDR3aa: CASSVAGGVDGYTF

j_gene: TRBJ1-6
v_gene: TRBV5-6
d_gene: .
abundance: .
CDR3nt: TGTGCCAGCAGCCTGGGTAGGATGGAGAATTCACCCCTCCACTTT
CDR3aa: CASSLGRMENSPLHF

j_gene: TRBJ1-4
v_gene: TRBV9
d_gene: .
abundance: few
CDR3nt: TGTGCCAGCAGCGTAGTGGGCAGGGACGGGGAAAAACTGTTTTTT
CDR3aa: CASSVVGRDGEKLFF

j_gene: TRBJ1-1
v_gene: TRBV28
d_gene: .
abundance: .
CDR3nt: TGTGCCAGCAGTGCCGAGGGTGGTGTGCCCGAAGCTTTCTTT
CDR3aa: CASSAEGGVPEAFF

j_gene: TRBJ1-6
v_gene: TRBV5-6
d_gene: .
abundance: .
CDR3nt: TGTGCCAGCAGCCAATACCGAAGGTGGGATTCACCCCTCCACTTT
CDR3aa: CASSQYRRWDSPLHF

j_gene: TRBJ1-2
v_gene: TRBV19
d_gene: .
abundance: .
CDR3nt: TGTGCCAGTAGTATCAGGGAAGGCTTGGGGACCTTC
CDR3aa: CASSIREGLGTF

j_gene: TRBJ2-2
v_gene: TRBV6-5
d_gene: .
abundance: .
CDR3nt: TGTGCCAGCAGTTACTTCTCCGCTGGGGACACCGGGGAGCTGTTTTTT
CDR3aa: CASSYFSAGDTGELFF

j_gene: TRBJ2-3
v_gene: TRBV5-3
d_gene: .
abundance: .
CDR3nt: TGTGCCAGAAGTCGAAGGACAGACACTAGCACAGATACGCAGTATTTT
CDR3aa: CARSRRTDTSTDTQYF

j_gene: TRBJ2-1
v_gene: TRBV4-1
d_gene: TRBD2
abundance: few
CDR3nt: TGCGCCAGCAGCCAAGATATGGCTAGCGGTATCAATGAGCAGTTCTTC
CDR3aa: CASSQDMASGINEQFF

j_gene: TRBJ1-2
v_gene: TRBV5-1
d_gene: TRBD1
abundance: .
CDR3nt: TGCGCCAGCAGCTTGGGGGACAGCCACTATGGCTACACCTTC
CDR3aa: CASSLGDSHYGYTF

j_gene: TRBJ2-3
v_gene: TRBV19
d_gene: TRBD2
abundance: .
CDR3nt: TGTGCCAGTAGTATCGGGACTAGCGGGGGGCTCACAGATACGCAGTATTTT
CDR3aa: CASSIGTSGGLTDTQYF